This T cell receptor (beta chain) was sequenced for a study of T cells in localized non-small cell lung cancer (dated by TCRdb to 2020 to 2022). Turning to the overall study: T cell repertoires of 236 early-stage NSCLC patients were analyzed, with tumors being compared against uninvolved tumor-adjacent lungs. The cohort comprised approximately 240 treatment-naïve NSCLC patients with resected, localized lung tumors. The mean age of the NSCLC patients was under 70 years, with about 120 men and around 99 women.

About this clone: It has no known antigen specificity. Base qualities are not recorded, but no much larger clone differs from it by a single base.

TCR beta CDR3 regions were sequenced from DNA using the immunoSEQ Assay. Regarding the original processing steps: T cell density was computed as TCR beta template counts normalized to usable DNA estimated by amplifying housekeeping genes. Richness was estimated with the preseqR package, extrapolating to 400,000 templates for PBMC samples and 120,000 templates for tissue samples. Clonality was defined by subtracting Pielou's evenness from one. Tissue-enriched TCRs were identified through differential abundance testing performed on productive amino-acid clonotypes, with a minimum total count of 5 and an alpha of 0.1. The Jaccard Index and the Morisita Overlap Index were used to quantify repertoire overlap between compartments. GLIPH grouped TCR beta CDR3s together with public tetramer-defined viral CDR3s, and a viral motif had to include at least three viral sequences and show V-gene enrichment. TCRdb stores this immuneACCESS table with in-frame sequences only. Part of the clones is absent; in the studies checked, under half of the shortfall reflects unresolved V genes, and no reason is known for the rest. V and J calls and clone size come straight from that table; D and trimming were deduced from the DNA. Recorded for this sample are about 59,000 clones; roughly 92% of them occurred a single time. The ten largest clonotypes hold 15% to 20% of the sample.

At diagnosis, tumor, uninvolved tumor-adjacent lung and peripheral blood were collected and then preserved as a mix of FFPE and fresh-frozen material. For TCR repertoire profiling, blood samples were analyzed in the form of peripheral blood mononuclear cells. Trimming takes 2 bases from V and 4 bases from J, and the germline ends sit 11 bases apart. The CDR3 runs 14 amino acids, cysteine and phenylalanine included. Of all the DNA, just the CDR3 is kept, 42 bases in frame from base 1. The germline V gene sets CDR1 to SNHLY and CDR2 to FYNNEI. Here is what the overall study found, with its caveats: Uninvolved tumor-adjacent lung showed the highest T cell clonality, higher than tumor, which suggests more focused antigenic responses in the adjacent lung. Because multi-region tumor sequencing was not done, intratumor heterogeneity could not be ruled out. A median of about 53 of the top 100 tumor clones were detected in paired uninvolved adjacent lung, and 28 of these tumor clones were also found among the top 100 clones of the paired uninvolved adjacent lung. Higher T cell density in blood was associated with longer overall survival, whereas higher clonality in adjacent lung was associated with shorter survival. Because the study design was exploratory, TCR variables were selected using unadjusted p-values without false-discovery rate correction.

Sequenced material: peripheral blood, taken before any cancer treatment. The sequence joins TRBV2 to TRBJ1-1; a tentative D call is TRBD1 (6 bases match). The TCR comes from a man aged 40 to 70 with stage I lung adenocarcinoma. In nucleotides, the sequence is TGTGCCAGCAGTGAAAGGACAGCAGTCACTGAAGCTTTCTTT. Its coded protein is CASSERTAVTEAFF.